This T cell receptor (beta chain) is drawn from a study of blood T cell repertoires in COVID-19. The table came from immunoSEQ multiplex PCR; TCRdb's copy has only in-frame clones and leaves some out. Among 380,000 or so clones listed, 89% were seen once. Germline V gene lookup returns CDR1 SEHNR and CDR2 FQNEAQ (reference sequence). V shed 8 bases, J shed 7 bases, and the junction held 6 bases outside the gene matches. The CDR3 spans 14 residues. The sequenced sample consisted of peripheral blood. The V gene is TRBV7-9, the J gene TRBJ2-2, with 11 bases aligning to TRBD2. The receptor was isolated from a man aged 40-55 years with acute or convalescent COVID-19. Here the CDR3 DNA reads TGTGCCAGCCTCCTAGCGGGAGGTCGCGGGGAGCTGTTTTTT. It specifies CASLLAGGRGELFF.